What follows are 9 T cell receptor beta chains derived from one specimen sequenced in a study of blood T cell repertoires in COVID-19. Assay: immunoSEQ multiplex PCR; the TCRdb copy retains only in-frame clones and omits some. The sample holds approximately 52,000 clones, 90% seen once. Specimen: peripheral blood. Receptors were obtained from a human donor in a cohort sampled during active COVID-19.

The chain is built from TRBV4-2 and TRBJ1-6; the D gene is possibly TRBD1 (6 bases). CDR3 length: 15 amino acids. The germline CDR1 and CDR2 sequences are LGHNA and YNFKEQ. V shed 0 bases and J shed 7 bases, with 10 bases lying between them. CDR3 bases: TGTGCCAGCAGCCAAGATACAGGGAACAATTCACCCCTCCACTTT. Protein product: CASSQDTGNNSPLHF.

This rearrangement joins TRBV12-3 or TRBV12-4 to TRBJ2-3, with D perhaps matching TRBD2 (6 bases). V was trimmed by 5 bases and J by 8 bases, leaving 8 bases between them. The CDR3 sequence is 11 residues long. As DNA, the CDR3 is TGTGCCAGCAGTGCCGGGGGTACGCAGTATTTT. Translating gives CASSAGGTQYF.

V usage is TRBV11-2 and J usage is TRBJ1-1, with 8 bases aligning to TRBD1. This CDR3 is built from 16 residues. Germline CDR1 reads SGHAT; CDR2 reads FQNNGV. The V segment lost 3 bases and the J segment 7 bases; nucleotides outside the gene matches: 13. Here the CDR3 reads CASSLEIRTGFGEAFF. The CDR3 DNA sequence: TGTGCCAGCAGCTTGGAAATCCGGACAGGGTTCGGTGAAGCTTTCTTT.

The rearrangement uses TRBV9 and TRBJ2-1; TRBD2 might be the D (7 bases). CDR1 SGDLS and CDR2 YYNGEE come from the germline V gene. Trimming pared 4 bases from V and 7 bases from J, leaving 15 bases between. The CDR3 runs 14 residues. The DNA for the CDR3 is TGTGCCAGCAGCCCGCAACAGGGAGGGAATGAGCAGTTCTTC. As protein: CASSPQQGGNEQFF. Full variable domain (rest looked up from reference TRBV9 and TRBJ2-1): DSGVTQTPKHLITATGQRVTLRCSPRSGDLSVYWYQQSLDQGLQFLIQYYNGEERAKGNILERFSAQQFPDLHSELNLSSLELGDSALYFCASSPQQGGNEQFFGPGTRLTVL.

The rearrangement joins TRBV5-1 to TRBJ2-7; TRBD1 matches 9 bases. The CDR3 is 14 amino acids. The J segment lost 4 bases and the V segment lost 4 bases, leaving 6 bases of the junction unmatched. Germline CDR1 reads SGHRS; CDR2 reads YFSETQ. CDR3 nucleotides: TGCGCCAGCAGCCCAAGCGGACAGGGGTACGAGCAGTACTTC. Protein product: CASSPSGQGYEQYF.

The genes are TRBV15 and TRBJ1-2; 7 bases are a match to TRBD1. The CDR3 is 14 amino acids. V dropped 0 bases and J dropped 7; count of bases not matched to a gene: 5. Germline CDR1 LNHNV, CDR2 YYDKDF (reference sequence). Written as DNA, the CDR3 is TGTGCCACCAGCAGAGATAAACAGGGGCTTGGCTACACCTTC. This encodes CATSRDKQGLGYTF.

With regard to this clone: Within the sample, other DNA sequences also encode this same CDR3. The chain links TRBV5-1 to TRBJ2-1, with 8 bases matching TRBD2. The CDR3 covers 15 residues. CDR1 is SGHRS and CDR2 is YFSETQ in the germline V gene. Trimming removed 4 bases from V and 4 bases from J; junction bases left unmatched: 7. The CDR3 loop reads CASSPRTSSYNEQFF. The DNA for the CDR3 is TGCGCCAGCAGCCCGAGGACTAGCAGTTACAATGAGCAGTTCTTC.

This chain joins TRBV7-9 and TRBJ1-4, with no clear D. The CDR3 is 15 residues long. CDR1 and CDR2 (germline): SEHNR, FQNEAQ (reference sequence). V was clipped by 8 bases and J by 1 base, with 14 bases between them. CDR3 sequence: CASPPAGETNEKLFF. CDR3 coding DNA: TGTGCCAGCCCCCCAGCCGGAGAAACTAATGAAAAACTGTTTTTT.

This clone came up once. The chain joins TRBV5-6 to TRBJ1-1, with a weak D call TRBD1 (5 bases). The CDR3 has 15 residues. Germline V lookup: CDR1 SGHDT, CDR2 YYEEEE. The V gene lost 0 bases and the J gene lost 1 base, with 10 bases spanning the gap. The DNA for the CDR3 is TGTGCCAGCAGCTTGGACAACAGGAGGAACACTGAAGCTTTCTTT. Its protein is CASSLDNRRNTEAFF. The variable domain in full, completed from reference TRBV5-6 and TRBJ1-1, reads DAGVTQSPTHLIKTRGQQVTLRCSPKSGHDTVSWYQQALGQGPQFIFQYYEEEERQRGNFPDRFSGHQFPNYSSELNVNALLLGDSALYLCASSLDNRRNTEAFFGQGTRLTVV.